A single sample is the source of the 6 T cell receptor beta chains below, sequenced in a study of blood T cell repertoires in COVID-19. Clones were read by immunoSEQ multiplex PCR, and TCRdb kept only the in-frame ones, dropping some. The repertoire has a few hundred thousand clones, 75% to 90% of them found once; the top ten carry approximately 2%. Sequenced: peripheral blood. These receptors all come from a young man with active or convalescent COVID-19.

The table lists this clone with a few counts. Here the CDR3 DNA reads TGTGCCAGCTCACCACGACGTTTGGCGGCGGAGACCCAGTACTTC. Translated, it gives CASSPRRLAAETQYF. V and J are TRBV18 and TRBJ2-5; no clear D. V shed 1 base and J shed 5 bases, with 14 bases lying between them. Germline values: CDR1 KGHSH, CDR2 LQKENI. This CDR3 comprises 15 residues.

The chain has TRBV27 and TRBJ2-2, with D perhaps TRBD2 (7 bases). The germline gives CDR1 MNHEY, CDR2 SMNVEV (reference sequence). Trimming left V 3 bases short and J 5 bases short, with 13 bases between. CDR3 size: 15 residues. The CDR3 here is CASSFGRGGTGELFF. The CDR3 region has the DNA TGTGCCAGCAGTTTCGGCAGGGGAGGGACCGGGGAGCTGTTTTTT.

This sequence joins TRBV19 and TRBJ1-6; weak D call: TRBD1 (6 bases). Germline V gives CDR1 LNHDA, CDR2 SQIVND (reference sequence). The germline V and J ends were trimmed by 3 bases and 8 bases, with 8 bases remaining between them. There are 13 residues in the CDR3. CDR3 sequence: CASSMRQDSPLHF. For the CDR3, the DNA is TGTGCCAGTAGTATGCGACAGGATTCACCCCTCCACTTT.

The CDR3 DNA reads as TGTGCCACCAGCAGAGATCGAGGCCAGGGCTATGGCTACACCTTC. Its translation: CATSRDRGQGYGYTF. The V call is TRBV15, the J call TRBJ1-2, with a possible D match to TRBD1 (5 bases). The germline V and J ends were trimmed by 0 bases and 4 bases, with 12 bases remaining between them. There are 15 residues in the CDR3. Germline V gives CDR1 LNHNV, CDR2 YYDKDF (reference sequence).

The rearrangement uses TRBV5-5 and TRBJ1-1; weak D call: TRBD1 (5 bases). The germline CDR1 and CDR2 sequences are SGHKS and YYEKEE (reference sequence). The V and J ends lost 7 bases and 8 bases respectively, with 21 bases between them. The CDR3 has 14 residues. The CDR3: CASRRRQGLPEAFF. Written as DNA, the CDR3 is TGTGCCAGCCGGCGTAGGCAGGGCCTCCCCGAAGCTTTCTTT.

The rearrangement links TRBV4-3 to TRBJ2-3; 8 bases map to TRBD2. This CDR3 has 17 amino acids. The junction had 9 bases not matched to a gene; V was cut back by 0 bases and J by 4 bases. The germline CDR1 and CDR2 sequences are LGHNA and YSLEER. CDR3 DNA: TGCGCCAGCAGCCAAGATCTTACGGCGGGGGGCTCAGATACGCAGTATTTT. Translation gives CASSQDLTAGGSDTQYF.